Sequencing of this T cell receptor (beta chain) was carried out in a study of blood T cell repertoires in COVID-19. About the study: The samples span acute and convalescent COVID-19 from the United States, Italy and Spain. Sources were T cells, B-cell-depleted T cells, or PBMCs; the material itself was cDNA or gDNA.

Clones were sequenced by immunoSEQ multiplex PCR, and TCRdb holds only the in-frame ones, with some missing. The sample records around 60,000 clones, 88% being singletons. From germline, CDR1 is MGHDK and CDR2 SYGVNS. CDR3 size: 14 residues. Trimming stripped 3 bases from V and 2 bases from J, with 11 bases between. V and J are TRBV25-1 and TRBJ2-7; D possibly corresponds to TRBD2 (5 bases). This receptor was taken from a human donor in a cohort sampled during active COVID-19. The sequenced material came from peripheral blood. In nucleotides, the CDR3 is TGTGCCAGCAGTGATCAGCGGTCGCCCTACGAGCAGTACTTC. This encodes CASSDQRSPYEQYF.